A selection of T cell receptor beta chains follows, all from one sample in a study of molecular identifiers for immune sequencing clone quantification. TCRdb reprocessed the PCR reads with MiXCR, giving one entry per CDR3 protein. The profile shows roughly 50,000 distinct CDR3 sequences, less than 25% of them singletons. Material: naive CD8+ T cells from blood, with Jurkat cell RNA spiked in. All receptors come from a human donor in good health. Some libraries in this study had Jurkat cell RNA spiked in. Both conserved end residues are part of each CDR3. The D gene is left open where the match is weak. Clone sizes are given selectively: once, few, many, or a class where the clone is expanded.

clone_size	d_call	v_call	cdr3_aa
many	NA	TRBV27	CASSLAGANVLTF
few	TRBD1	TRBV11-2	CASSLDYRGPNTGELFF
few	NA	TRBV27	CASSPYLWYEQYF
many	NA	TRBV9	CASSAGSAQYF
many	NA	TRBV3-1	CASSLVQGRTDTQYF
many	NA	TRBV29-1	CSVGGRGDADTQYF
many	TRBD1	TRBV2	CASRGQGSYQPQHF
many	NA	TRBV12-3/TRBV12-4	CASTTSDSYSPLHF
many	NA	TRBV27	CASSFAGSSTYEQYF
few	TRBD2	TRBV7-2	CASSLEGLAGGPYYEQYF
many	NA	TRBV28	CASSEIGDGAYEQYF
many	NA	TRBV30	CAWSLESGMDEQFF
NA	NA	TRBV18	CASSPTDTEALF
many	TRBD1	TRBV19	CASSSTGGDYEQYF
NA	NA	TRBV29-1	CSVESYGANVLTF
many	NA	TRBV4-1	CASRPDKGAYEQYF
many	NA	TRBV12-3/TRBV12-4	CASSPTLIEETQYF
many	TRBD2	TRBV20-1	CSARDLAGASTDTQYF
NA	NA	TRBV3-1	CASSQDKLALTDTQYF
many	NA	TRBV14	CASSQEAVQETQYF
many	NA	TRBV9	CASSVAGTTQETQYF
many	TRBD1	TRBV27	CASRWTGGGQPQHF
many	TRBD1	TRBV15	CATSPLTGGSTDTQYF
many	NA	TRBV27	CASSEGWWSEAFF
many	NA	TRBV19	CASSISGVNTGELFF
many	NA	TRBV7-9	CASNLQRAPETQYF
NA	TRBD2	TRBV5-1	CASSAQILLAGVLSSYVQYF
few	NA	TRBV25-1	CASSGSGDIYNSPLHF
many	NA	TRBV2	CASSDNRDGKYEQYF
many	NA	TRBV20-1	CSAATGRLYTEAFF
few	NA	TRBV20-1	CSAGGTTGMGGETQYF
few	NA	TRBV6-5	CASRGEQGFRTGELFF
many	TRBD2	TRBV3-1	CASSQNVGTSAGELFF
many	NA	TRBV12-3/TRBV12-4	CASSFGLYEQYF
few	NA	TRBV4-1	CASSQVQGTLYEQYF
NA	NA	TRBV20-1	CSARDTGQPIEKLFF
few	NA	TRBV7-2	CASSLGGNQKETQYF
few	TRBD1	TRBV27	CASSLTGGQPQHF
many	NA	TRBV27	CASSPRDYRTLNTEAFF
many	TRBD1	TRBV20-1	CSARDKQGAGVGDTEAFF
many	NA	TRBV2	CASSERWSYELTGQLYF
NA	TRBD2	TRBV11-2	CASSLAAGGSDTQYF
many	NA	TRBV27	CASSFGPEPGELFF
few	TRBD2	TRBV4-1	CASSQVLRGGRNEQFF
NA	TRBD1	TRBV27	CASSLTGGRTYEQYF
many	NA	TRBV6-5	CASSYSPGNGYEQYF
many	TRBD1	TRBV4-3	CASSQVTQGVNEQFF
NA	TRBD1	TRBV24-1	CATSDRPGQGATNEKLFF
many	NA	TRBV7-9	CASSLATTEAFF
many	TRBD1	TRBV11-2	CASSLDGTGGIPPLYEQFF
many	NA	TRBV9	CASSDGFTVNTEAFF
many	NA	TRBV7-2	CASLMEYGYTF
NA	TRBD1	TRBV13	CASRKTGLGITEAFF
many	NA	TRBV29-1	CSVAGAYYGYTF
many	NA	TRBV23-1	CASSQSEGNEQFF
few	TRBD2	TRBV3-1	CASSQDGVAGVYNEQFF
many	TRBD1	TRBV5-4	CASSYGQGATRAFF